This T cell receptor beta chain was retrieved from a study of cytomegalovirus exposure and HLA in healthy donors (dated by TCRdb to 2015 to 2018). With regard to the full study: An earlier analysis of some 600 of the donors reported approximately 300 Gb of sequence data and 117 million unique TCR beta sequences obtained from some 170 million T cells. About 280 gigabases of sequencing data and approximately 85 million unique TCR sequences were included in an early release covering roughly 700 HLA-typed donors. The genetic ancestry cluster associated with self-reported Caucasian donors included roughly 84% of the roughly 400 genotyped donors. The study aimed to test whether cataloging public T cell receptors could reveal signatures of past pathogen exposure. The T cell repertoires of 700 or so subjects were profiled by immunosequencing and related to cytomegalovirus serostatus. Besides the first cohort of under 700 subjects, a separate validation cohort made up of around 120 different subjects was used. To predict cytomegalovirus infection status, the study combined high-throughput TCR immunosequencing, statistical association of individual TCRs with disease status, and machine learning. A later analysis re-examined previously published TCR beta repertoires from around 670 donors and added high-resolution HLA genotyping to investigate patterns of TCR occurrence. In the later analysis, no new phenotypic data were used to find candidate immune exposures; instead, reliance was placed on TCR beta sequences and their occurrence across donors. An earlier analysis of 450 to 750 of the donors used high-throughput TCR beta sequencing to judge whether each TCR beta V gene segment behaved as functional or pseudogenic. Alongside the repertoire data, information on donor age, sex, ethnicity and CMV serostatus was compiled. Genome-wide SNP genotypes for about 55% of the roughly 670 donors were used in a later genetic analysis, which treated that subset as a discovery cohort. Every repertoire in the discovery cohort had been generated on one and the same sequencing platform. Both class I and class II loci were covered by HLA typing, at four-digit resolution. Typing coverage differed by locus: A, B, C, DRB1 and DQB1 were typed in about 629-630 donors, DQA1 in approximately 520, DPA1 in some 600, and DPB1 in around 440. A handful of DR-DQ haplotypes were handled as single units for association and clustering because linkage in the cohort was strong. On average, 235,054 unique TCR beta nucleotide sequences were sequenced per donor among more than 350 genotyped donors of the cohort, with 15% to 20% of those sequences being non-productive.

Trimming accounts for 2 bases at V and 6 bases at J, while the number of junction bases matched to no gene is 6. CDR1 and CDR2 (GTSNPN, SVGIG) derive from the germline V gene (reference sequence). The CDR3 holds 13 amino acids from the cysteine to the phenylalanine. Of all the DNA, just the CDR3 is kept, 39 bases in frame from base 1. The library came from the immunoSEQ multiplex PCR assay. For the multiplex PCR, a mixture combining 60 forward primers for TCR Vbeta segments and 13 reverse primers for TCR Jbeta segments was used. A multiplex PCR assay on genomic DNA amplified the CDR3 region of rearranged TCR beta genes. On the Illumina HiSeq System, the amplified TCR beta libraries were sequenced as 87-base-pair reads. In the authors' own workflow: A later analysis counted about 80 million unique TCR beta chains across the 690 or so repertoires, and some 12 million of these chains were shared by at least two donors. To remove PCR and sequencing errors, raw reads were error-corrected and collapsed into unique sequences using a nearest-neighbor algorithm that merged closely related sequences. V, D and J gene segments were assigned by aligning CDR3 sequences to IMGT reference sequences. For a sequence to be retained, at least a six-nucleotide match to both a V gene segment and a J gene segment was required. Rearrangements were called productive when the CDR3 lacked stop codons and stayed in frame with V and J; all others were non-productive. Following IMGT convention, CDR3 was defined as the stretch from the second conserved V-encoded cysteine to the conserved J-encoded phenylalanine. The earlier analysis of a few hundred of the donors excluded any sequence lacking an unambiguous match to a single V gene segment. An earlier analysis of 550 to 650 of the donors classified V segments as functional when productive rearrangements were above 56.7% and as segregating when the standard deviation between donors was above 5%. A statistical classification framework was developed to diagnose cytomegalovirus status using the catalog of TCR beta chain sequences. V and J gene assignment, in a later analysis, came from comparing TCR nucleotide sequences with IMGT/GENE-DB human TR gene sequences. The TCRdist pipeline was used in a later analysis to assign CDR3 sequences and most-parsimonious VDJ recombination scenarios. A later analysis defined each TCR beta chain by its CDR3 amino acid sequence plus V-gene family, and excluded reads lacking a unique V-gene family. As a way to deal with suspected cross-contamination and a sequencing artifact, a later analysis dropped hundreds of nucleotide sequences that were highly shared and had low generation probability. In a later analysis, a clonal expansion index was calculated for each public chain from normalized within-repertoire ranks of inferred template counts. A later analysis computed generation probabilities with a VDJ recombination model fitted to out-of-frame rearrangements, and checked the results against IGoR. In a later analysis, hypergeometric tests were used to score TCR-TCR, TCR-HLA and TCR-CMV co-occurrence, with a repertoire-size bias correction applied to TCR pairs. To estimate false discovery rates, a later analysis permuted the HLA or CMV assignments 20 times. In a later analysis, co-occurring TCRs were grouped with DBSCAN, and TCRdist sequence similarity was added when clustering was performed within HLA-allele-positive subsets. Co-occurrence clustering excluded repertoires with fewer than 30,000 or more than 120,000 public chains, plus five with anomalous nucleotide sharing. The table was pulled from immuneACCESS by TCRdb, which kept in-frame rearrangements only. Such tables lose some clones; where checked, under half of the loss comes from unresolved V genes, and the rest has no known cause. The V and J calls and the clone size are those of that table, but D and trimming were determined from the DNA. The sample data list about 160,000 clones, and just under 80% of these were observed just once. 9% to 10% of the sample lies in the top ten.

About this clone: Its antigen has not been determined. Per-base quality was not reported, and no clone a single base away is much larger than it.

Broader findings and caveats from the paper: Broadly in line with IMGT annotations, most TCR beta V segments showed up in productive rearrangements about 87% or about 30% of the time in an earlier analysis of approximately 640 of the donors. A later analysis associated 15,000 to 20,000 TCR beta sequences with specific HLA alleles at a false discovery rate of 0.05. A further reported finding was that TCR beta sequences accurately predicted the HLA-A and HLA-B alleles for most subjects in the first cohort. In this cohort, only TCR beta chains were sequenced, and detectable features were limited by the absence of alpha or paired-chain data. In a later genetic analysis, a missense DCLRE1C variant was associated with V-gene and J-gene trimming of TCR beta chains, and the association was replicated in an independent cohort. Because counts were too low, some 17 rarely observed V segments, including chromosome 9 orphons, were left out of the earlier analysis of 500 to 650 of the donors. Strong co-occurrence of HLA alleles, especially DR and DQ, made assigning TCR associations to individual alleles difficult. HLA typing was unavailable for some donors at each locus, so association tests used only the typed subset. The only immune exposure information available for the cohort was CMV serostatus. A cluster of highly shared sequence variants was judged likely to be a technical artifact of the sequencing pipeline. In a later analysis, most CMV-associated TCR beta chains were found to appear HLA-restricted, with HLA associations seemingly driven largely by CMV exposure. Some IMGT-functional V segments, including TRBV6-2 and TRBV6-3, could not be told apart with the 87-base-pair reads, so those segments were excluded. Linkage disequilibrium might explain the correlated functional status among segregating V segments, but an unknown experimental factor could not be excluded. In a later genetic analysis, fewer N-insertions in productive TCRs were reported among donors in an Asian-associated ancestry cluster than the roughly 700-donor mean. A few of the identified cytomegalovirus-associated TCR beta chains were confirmed in vitro to be specific for cytomegalovirus antigens. In a later analysis, HLA-associated TCR beta chains were found to be more clonally expanded and to have lower generation probabilities than equally common non-associated chains. Presence/absence analyses assumed roughly uniform sequencing depth across donors, an assumption that may not hold. The classifier was reported to diagnose cytomegalovirus status with high specificity and sensitivity in both the original cohort and the validation cohort. The authors suggested that the approach could potentially be generalized to other disease states and immunological phenotypes. A later analysis reported that several top co-occurrence clusters appeared linked to parvovirus B19, influenza, CMV and Epstein-Barr virus. Most TCR sequences were observed very rarely across donors, whereas some public TCRs were present in many individuals. In the study, some 160 TCR beta chains were listed as associated with cytomegalovirus. In a later analysis, the rate of TCR association differed among HLA loci, with DRB1 alleles having the most associated TCRs and HLA-C alleles having the fewest.

In total, more than 500 healthy bone marrow donors made up the cohort. Cohort members were all nominally healthy when sampled, although unrecorded immune exposures were likely present. The donor was CMV seropositive and was included in the group of 270 or so seropositive cohort members. Each donor provided a peripheral blood sample, and peripheral blood mononuclear cells were used for TCR beta sequencing. The Qiagen DNeasy Blood Extraction Kit was used to extract genomic DNA from the blood cell samples. The chain uses TRBV30 and TRBJ2-7, with 8 central nucleotides matching TRBD1. The TCR originated in a man aged 18 to 30 in good health and CMV-seropositive. The material sequenced was PBMCs. This receptor has the CDR3 CAWSPGTGTEQYF. The nucleotide sequence is given as TGTGCCTGGAGTCCCGGGACAGGCACCGAGCAGTACTTC.